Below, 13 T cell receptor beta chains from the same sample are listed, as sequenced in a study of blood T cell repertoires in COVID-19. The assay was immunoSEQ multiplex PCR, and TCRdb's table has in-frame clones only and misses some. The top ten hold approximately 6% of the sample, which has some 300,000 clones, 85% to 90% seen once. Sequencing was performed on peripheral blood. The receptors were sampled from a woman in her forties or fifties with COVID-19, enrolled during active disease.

As DNA, the CDR3 is TGTGCCAGTAGTACGGGACACCTAAAGCCGTCTGGAAACACCATATATTTT. It codes for CASSTGHLKPSGNTIYF. The rearrangement joins TRBV19 to TRBJ1-3, with a possible D match to TRBD1 (6 bases). V lost 4 bases and J 1 base, leaving 17 bases between the germline ends. CDR1 is LNHDA and CDR2 is SQIVND in the germline V gene (reference sequence). This CDR3 comprises 17 residues.

CDR3 coding DNA: TGTGCCTGGAGTGTACGAGGTATGAACACTGAAGCTTTCTTT. This sequence encodes CAWSVRGMNTEAFF. The V and J genes are TRBV30 and TRBJ1-1; D is undetermined. Germline values: CDR1 GTSNPN, CDR2 SVGIG (reference sequence). This CDR3 has 14 residues. V gave up 0 bases and J gave up 0 bases, with 8 bases separating them.

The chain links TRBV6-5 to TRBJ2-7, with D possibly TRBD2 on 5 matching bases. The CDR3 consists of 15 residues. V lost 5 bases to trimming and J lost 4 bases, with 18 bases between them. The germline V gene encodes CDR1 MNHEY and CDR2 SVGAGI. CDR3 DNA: TGTGCCAGCAGTCGCTCCGGGATGTCCCTTTACGAGCAGTACTTC. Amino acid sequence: CASSRSGMSLYEQYF.

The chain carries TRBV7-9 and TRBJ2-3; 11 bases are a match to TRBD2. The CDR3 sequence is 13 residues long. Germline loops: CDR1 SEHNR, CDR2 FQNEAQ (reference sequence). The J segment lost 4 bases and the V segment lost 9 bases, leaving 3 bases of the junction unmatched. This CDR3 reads CASSGRAPDTQYF. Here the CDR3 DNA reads TGTGCCAGTAGCGGGAGGGCCCCAGATACGCAGTATTTT.

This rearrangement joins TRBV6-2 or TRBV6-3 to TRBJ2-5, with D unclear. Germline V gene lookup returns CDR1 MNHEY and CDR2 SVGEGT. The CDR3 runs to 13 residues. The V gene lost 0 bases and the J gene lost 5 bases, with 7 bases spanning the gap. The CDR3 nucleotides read TGTGCCAGCAGTTACTCGAAGCTCGAGACCCAGTACTTC. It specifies CASSYSKLETQYF.

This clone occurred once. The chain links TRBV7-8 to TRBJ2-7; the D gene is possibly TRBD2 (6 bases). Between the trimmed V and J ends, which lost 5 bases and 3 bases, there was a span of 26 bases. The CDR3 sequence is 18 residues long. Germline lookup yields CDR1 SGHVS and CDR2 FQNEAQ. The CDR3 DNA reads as TGTGCCAGCAGCCCTAGGGCCTTGGATAGACTAGACCACTACGAGCAGTACTTC. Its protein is CASSPRALDRLDHYEQYF.

The chain's CDR3 is CASSLDFRVNEQFF. CDR3 nucleotides: TGTGCCAGCAGCTTAGATTTCCGGGTGAATGAGCAGTTCTTC. The chain links TRBV11-3 to TRBJ2-1; D is unclear. Trimming pared 0 bases from V and 7 bases from J, leaving 10 bases between. The CDR3 is 14 residues long. The V gene's germline CDR1 is SGHNT and CDR2 YENEEA.

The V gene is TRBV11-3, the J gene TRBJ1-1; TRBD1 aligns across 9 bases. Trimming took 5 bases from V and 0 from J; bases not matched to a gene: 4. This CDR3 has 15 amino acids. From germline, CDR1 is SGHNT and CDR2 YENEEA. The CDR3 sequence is CASSGQGLVNTEAFF. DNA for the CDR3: TGTGCCAGCAGCGGACAGGGGTTGGTGAACACTGAAGCTTTCTTT.

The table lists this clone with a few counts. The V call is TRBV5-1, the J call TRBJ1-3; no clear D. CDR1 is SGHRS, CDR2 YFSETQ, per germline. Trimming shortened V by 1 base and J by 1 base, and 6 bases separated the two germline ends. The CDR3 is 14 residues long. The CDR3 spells CASSLSLSGNTIYF. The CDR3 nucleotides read TGCGCCAGCAGCTTGTCTTTGTCTGGAAACACCATATATTTT.

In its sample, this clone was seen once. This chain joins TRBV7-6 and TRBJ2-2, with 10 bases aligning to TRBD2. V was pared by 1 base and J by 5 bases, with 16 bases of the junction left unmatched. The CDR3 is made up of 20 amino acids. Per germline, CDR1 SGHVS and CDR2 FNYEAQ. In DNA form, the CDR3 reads TGTGCCAGCAGCTTAGTCCAAGGGGGCCTAGCGGGAGATGGGACCGGGGAGCTGTTTTTT. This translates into CASSLVQGGLAGDGTGELFF.

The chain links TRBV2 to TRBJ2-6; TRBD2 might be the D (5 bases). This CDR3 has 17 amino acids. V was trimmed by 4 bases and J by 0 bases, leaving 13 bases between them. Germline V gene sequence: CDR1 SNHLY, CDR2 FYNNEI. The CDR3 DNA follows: TGTGCCAGCAGTGCCGTGACTATTCTCTCTGGGGCCAACGTCCTGACTTTC. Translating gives CASSAVTILSGANVLTF.

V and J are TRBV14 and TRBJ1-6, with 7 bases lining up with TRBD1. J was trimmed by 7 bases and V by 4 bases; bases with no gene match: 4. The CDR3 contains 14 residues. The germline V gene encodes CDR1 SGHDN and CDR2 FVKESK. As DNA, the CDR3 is TGTGCCAGCAGCCTCGGGACAGCCAATTCACCCCTCCACTTT. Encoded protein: CASSLGTANSPLHF. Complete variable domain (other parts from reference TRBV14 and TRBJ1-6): EAGVTQFPSHSVIEKGQTVTLRCDPISGHDNLYWYRRVMGKEIKFLLHFVKESKQDESGMPNNRFLAERTGGTYSTLKVQPAELEDSGVYFCASSLGTANSPLHFGNGTRLTVT.

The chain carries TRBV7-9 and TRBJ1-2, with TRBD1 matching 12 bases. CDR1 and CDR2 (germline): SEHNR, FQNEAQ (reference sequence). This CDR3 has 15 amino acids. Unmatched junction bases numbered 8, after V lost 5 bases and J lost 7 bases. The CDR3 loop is CASSPPRDRGPGYTF. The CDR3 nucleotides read TGTGCCAGCAGCCCCCCACGGGACAGGGGGCCTGGCTACACCTTC.